These 29 T cell receptor beta chains were all obtained from the same sample, sequenced in a study of T cells after posttransplantation cyclophosphamide. Assay used: immunoSEQ multiplex PCR; TCRdb lists only in-frame clones, some missing. The sample holds tens of thousands of clones, roughly 70% seen once. Material: memory CD4+ T cells sorted from PBMCs. The receptor source for this set is a woman aged 55-70 years in good health, CMV-negative, and a related stem cell transplant donor.

This sequence joins TRBV18 and TRBJ2-2; 11 bases map to TRBD2. The V segment lost 5 bases and the J segment 4 bases; nucleotides outside the gene matches: 12. The CDR3 runs 18 residues. Germline V gives CDR1 KGHSH, CDR2 LQKENI. Written as DNA, the CDR3 is TGTGCCAGCTCAGCCCTAGCGGGAGGCCCCCCAGGCACCGGGGAGCTGTTTTTT. This codes for CASSALAGGPPGTGELFF.

The chain has TRBV27 and TRBJ2-5; TRBD1 matches at 7 bases. Germline loops: CDR1 MNHEY, CDR2 SMNVEV (reference sequence). The CDR3 length is 15 residues. V dropped 5 bases and J dropped 4; count of bases not matched to a gene: 10. The CDR3 sequence: CASSPPDRRRETQYF. The CDR3 DNA follows: TGTGCCAGCAGTCCTCCGGACAGGCGGAGAGAGACCCAGTACTTC.

The rearrangement uses TRBV7-2 and TRBJ2-1; possibly TRBD2 for D (5 bases). Trimming shortened V by 5 bases and J by 1 base, and 18 bases separated the two germline ends. The CDR3 length is 17 residues. CDR1 and CDR2 from the germline V gene are SGHTA and FQGNSA. The CDR3 nucleotides are TGTGCCAGCAGCCTGGTTGCGGGTCTAAGGTCCTACAATGAGCAGTTCTTC. Amino acid sequence: CASSLVAGLRSYNEQFF.

V and J are TRBV28 and TRBJ2-3, with 7 bases matching TRBD1. The CDR3 spans 16 residues. Germline trimming cut 8 bases from V and 5 bases from J; bases unmatched to any gene: 16. Germline V gives CDR1 MDHEN, CDR2 SYDVKM. CDR3 bases: TGTGCCAGCCCCCCCAGCGTCAGGGGGAGTGAAGATACGCAGTATTTT. Residues: CASPPSVRGSEDTQYF.

The chain couples TRBV4-3 to TRBJ1-6, with 8 nucleotides matching TRBD1. CDR3 length equals 19 residues. Germline trimming cut 1 base from V and 6 bases from J; bases unmatched to any gene: 14. Germline CDR1 is LGHNA and CDR2 is YSLEER. In nucleotides, the CDR3 is TGCGCCAGCAGCCAAGCCGGGACAGGTCCTTTTAGTAGTAATTCACCCCTCCACTTT. Translated: CASSQAGTGPFSSNSPLHF.

This clone was detected a few times. The V gene is TRBV7-9, the J gene TRBJ2-7; 7 nucleotides line up with TRBD2. Germline V gives CDR1 SEHNR, CDR2 FQNEAQ (reference sequence). The CDR3 loop spans 13 amino acids. V lost 8 bases, J lost 4 bases, and 8 bases stayed unmatched. CDR3 amino acids: CASAGGRAYEQYF. DNA of the CDR3: TGTGCCAGCGCTGGGGGGAGGGCTTACGAGCAGTACTTC.

The J gene is TRBJ2-7, the V gene TRBV7-2, with D possibly TRBD1 on 5 matching bases. Germline CDR1 reads SGHTA; CDR2 reads FQGNSA. The CDR3 contains 13 residues. With 3 bases removed from V and 9 bases from J, the gap between germline ends came to 15 bases. The CDR3 reads CASSFYGRQGQYF. CDR3 in DNA: TGTGCCAGCAGCTTTTACGGACGGCAGGGGCAGTACTTC.

The chain links TRBV5-5 to TRBJ1-6, with 7 bases fitting TRBD1. The germline gives CDR1 SGHKS, CDR2 YYEKEE (reference sequence). The CDR3 covers 15 residues. Trimming took 6 bases from V and 4 from J; bases not matched to a gene: 7. In DNA form, the CDR3 reads TGTGCCAGCACATATTGGGACAGATATAATTCACCCCTCCACTTT. Its translation: CASTYWDRYNSPLHF.

This clone was counted only a few times. The chain recombines TRBV5-4 with TRBJ2-3; TRBD1 agrees at 7 bases. The germline CDR1 and CDR2 sequences are SGHNT and YYREEE (reference sequence). Trimming at V came to 4 bases and at J to 0 bases, leaving 2 bases not matched to a gene. This CDR3 contains 14 residues. The CDR3 sequence: CASSPGQSTDTQYF. In DNA form, the CDR3 reads TGTGCCAGCAGCCCGGGACAGAGCACAGATACGCAGTATTTT.

This chain uses TRBV7-2 with TRBJ1-2; 8 bases agree with TRBD1. The CDR3 length is 13 residues. Germline values: CDR1 SGHTA, CDR2 FQGNSA. J was trimmed by 5 bases and V by 5 bases; bases with no gene match: 4. The CDR3 here is CASSRDRGYGYTF. DNA of the CDR3: TGTGCCAGCAGCCGCGACAGGGGTTATGGCTACACCTTC.

This clone has more than one count but fewer than ten. The chain employs TRBV29-1 and TRBJ1-1, with a possible D match to TRBD1 (6 bases). Germline CDR1 reads SQVTM; CDR2 reads ANQGSEA. This CDR3 contains 10 residues. Deletions cut 2 bases from V and 10 bases from J, with 8 bases between. CDR3 in DNA: TGCAGCGTTGAACAGGGGTCAGCTTTCTTT. Encoded protein: CSVEQGSAFF.

In this sample, this clone turned up a few times. The rearrangement links TRBV19 to TRBJ1-3; D unclear. This CDR3 is built from 14 residues. V was shortened by 11 bases and J by 0 bases, with 14 bases between the two germline ends. Germline CDR1 is LNHDA and CDR2 is SQIVND (reference sequence). The DNA of the CDR3 is TGTGCCGCACAAAGGACTGACTCTGGAAACACCATATATTTT. It encodes CAAQRTDSGNTIYF.

The genes are TRBV9 and TRBJ2-7; 9 positions agree with TRBD2. V lost 0 bases and J lost 4; bases outside the gene matches: 5. The CDR3 covers 15 residues. The germline CDR1 and CDR2 sequences are SGDLS and YYNGEE. CDR3 DNA: TGTGCCAGCAGCGTAGCCGCGGGGGGGTTGTACGAGCAGTACTTC. This codes for CASSVAAGGLYEQYF.

The chain has TRBV6-1 and TRBJ2-7; TRBD1 aligns across 8 bases. This CDR3 spans 15 amino acids. Germline-derived CDR1 and CDR2 are MNHNS and SASEGT. V lost 6 bases and J lost 5; bases outside the gene matches: 12. The CDR3 here is CASRDRVLFSNEQYF. CDR3 DNA sequence: TGTGCCAGCAGGGACAGGGTCCTCTTTAGCAACGAGCAGTACTTC.

This clone was recorded only once. The chain couples TRBV5-1 to TRBJ2-7, with a tentative D call TRBD1 (6 bases). CDR3 size: 15 residues. V was pared by 0 bases and J by 4 bases, with 14 bases between. CDR1 is SGHRS, CDR2 YFSETQ, per germline. This CDR3 is CASSLGTAGAYEQYF. DNA for the CDR3: TGCGCCAGCAGCTTGGGGACCGCAGGGGCGTACGAGCAGTACTTC.

This clone came up a few times. Here the CDR3 reads CASSPGVYEQYF. The DNA of the CDR3 is TGTGCCAGCAGCCCAGGGGTCTACGAGCAGTACTTC. The gene calls are TRBV6-5 and TRBJ2-7, with a weak D call TRBD1 (6 bases). Germline CDR1 and CDR2: MNHEY and SVGAGI. The germline V and J ends were trimmed by 6 bases and 3 bases, with 9 bases remaining between them. The CDR3 extends over 12 amino acids.

This rearrangement joins TRBV2 to TRBJ2-3, with 9 bases identical to TRBD1. Germline CDR1 SNHLY, CDR2 FYNNEI. Trimming cost V 8 bases and J 3 bases; bases outside gene matches: 6. CDR3 size: 14 residues. CDR3 nucleotides: TGTGCCAGCGGGGACAGGGCCAGAACAGATACGCAGTATTTT. Its protein is CASGDRARTDTQYF. Based on the CDR3 plus reference TRBV2 and TRBJ2-3, the full variable domain is EPEVTQTPSHQVTQMGQEVILRCVPISNHLYFYWYRQILGQKVEFLVSFYNNEISEKSEIFDDQFSVERPDGSNFTLKIRSTKLEDSAMYFCASGDRARTDTQYFGPGTRLTVL.

The chain links TRBV6-5 to TRBJ1-2; 8 bases are shared with TRBD1. Trimming took 6 bases from V and 4 from J; bases not matched to a gene: 4. This CDR3 is 13 amino acids long. Germline CDR1 and CDR2: MNHEY and SVGAGI. The CDR3 bases are TGTGCCAGCAGACGAGGACAGGGCTATGGCTACACCTTC. Protein product: CASRRGQGYGYTF.

This clone turned up a few times. The chain carries TRBV28 and TRBJ1-6; D possibly corresponds to TRBD1 (5 bases). CDR1 and CDR2 (germline): MDHEN, SYDVKM. The germline V and J ends were trimmed by 7 bases and 7 bases, with 14 bases remaining between them. The CDR3 length is 14 residues. The CDR3 spells CASTNTGWNSPLHF. The CDR3 DNA follows: TGTGCCAGCACGAACACAGGATGGAATTCACCCCTCCACTTT.

This chain connects TRBV5-8 to TRBJ2-5; 11 nucleotides agree with TRBD1. V lost 3 bases, J lost 4 bases, and 5 bases stayed unmatched. The CDR3 spans 15 residues. Looked up from germline, CDR1 is SGHTS and CDR2 is YDEGEE. CDR3 sequence reads: CASSSGQGARETQYF. The CDR3, as DNA: TGTGCCAGCAGCTCCGGACAGGGGGCTAGAGAGACCCAGTACTTC.

This clone has more than one count but fewer than ten. The gene calls are TRBV10-3 and TRBJ1-1, with D possibly being TRBD1 (6 bases). V lost 4 bases to trimming and J lost 1 base, with 10 bases between them. The CDR3 is 14 residues long. CDR1 and CDR2 from the germline V gene are ENHRY and SYGVKD. Here the CDR3 DNA reads TGTGCCATCAGTGCGAACAGGGAGAACACTGAAGCTTTCTTT. Translation: CAISANRENTEAFF.

The V and J genes are TRBV5-3 and TRBJ2-1, with TRBD2 identical over 7 bases. TRBV5-3 is treated as an ORF (open reading frame) with a function not yet certain. Trimming cost V 2 bases and J 5 bases; bases outside gene matches: 7. There are 15 residues in the CDR3. CDR3 residues: CARSFNGGIHNEQFF. CDR3 in DNA: TGTGCCAGAAGCTTTAACGGGGGGATTCACAATGAGCAGTTCTTC.

This chain joins TRBV28 and TRBJ1-6; 10 positions match TRBD1. CDR1 is MDHEN and CDR2 is SYDVKM in the germline V gene. This CDR3 contains 17 residues. The V segment lost 4 bases and the J segment 0 bases; nucleotides outside the gene matches: 3. The CDR3 coding sequence is TGTGCCAGCAGTTCGGGACAGGGGAGCTCCTATAATTCACCCCTCCACTTT. Its translation is CASSSGQGSSYNSPLHF.

This chain joins TRBV9 and TRBJ2-1; 8 bases are shared with TRBD2. CDR1 is SGDLS and CDR2 is YYNGEE in the germline V gene. The CDR3 runs 16 residues. Trimming cost V 3 bases and J 6 bases; bases outside gene matches: 11. The CDR3 is CASSAVGLAGGNEQFF. DNA for the CDR3: TGTGCCAGCAGCGCGGTGGGGCTAGCGGGCGGCAATGAGCAGTTCTTC. Based on the CDR3 plus reference TRBV9 and TRBJ2-1, the full variable domain is DSGVTQTPKHLITATGQRVTLRCSPRSGDLSVYWYQQSLDQGLQFLIQYYNGEERAKGNILERFSAQQFPDLHSELNLSSLELGDSALYFCASSAVGLAGGNEQFFGPGTRLTVL.

V usage is TRBV27 and J usage is TRBJ1-1; possible D gene TRBD1, 5 bases. Between the trimmed V and J ends, which lost 5 bases and 0 bases, there was a span of 19 bases. Germline CDR1 is MNHEY and CDR2 is SMNVEV (reference sequence). CDR3 length: 17 amino acids. The CDR3 DNA reads as TGTGCCAGCAGTCCCGTCCGGGGGAGCCCTATGAACACTGAAGCTTTCTTT. The encoded protein is CASSPVRGSPMNTEAFF.

V and J are TRBV30 and TRBJ1-2; tentatively, D is TRBD1 (6 bases). The CDR3 is 13 amino acids. Germline V gene sequence: CDR1 GTSNPN, CDR2 SVGIG (reference sequence). V lost 5 bases and J 8 bases, leaving 18 bases between the germline ends. CDR3 DNA: TGTGCCTGGTCAAAACGGGGGGGCTTGGGCTACACCTTC. This encodes CAWSKRGGLGYTF.

This clone came up a few times. V and J are TRBV2 and TRBJ1-2; 9 positions agree with TRBD1. The CDR3 loop spans 14 amino acids. J lost 8 bases, V lost 2 bases, and 6 bases had no gene match. In germline, CDR1 is SNHLY, CDR2 FYNNEI. The CDR3 DNA reads as TGTGCCAGCAGTGAATCTTGGACAGGGGTGGGCTACACCTTC. Protein product: CASSESWTGVGYTF.

This clone has more than one count but fewer than ten. This chain connects TRBV7-3 to TRBJ2-5, with D possibly TRBD2 on 6 matching bases. V was shortened by 5 bases and J by 3 bases, with 16 bases between the two germline ends. From germline, CDR1 is SGHTA and CDR2 FQGTGA. The length of the CDR3 is 15 residues. CDR3 in amino acids: CASSRGWGRKETQYF. The DNA for the CDR3 is TGTGCCAGCAGCCGGGGATGGGGGAGGAAAGAGACCCAGTACTTC.

The chain links TRBV2 to TRBJ2-7, with 7 bases identical to TRBD2. Losses at the gene ends were 7 bases for V and 2 bases for J; bases not matched to a gene: 8. The CDR3 runs to 14 residues. Germline assignment: CDR1 SNHLY and CDR2 FYNNEI. CDR3 coding DNA: TGTGCCAGCAAGGGCGCTAGCGGTCCCTACGAGCAGTACTTC. Its translation is CASKGASGPYEQYF. The full variable domain, rest sourced from reference TRBV2 and TRBJ2-7, is EPEVTQTPSHQVTQMGQEVILRCVPISNHLYFYWYRQILGQKVEFLVSFYNNEISEKSEIFDDQFSVERPDGSNFTLKIRSTKLEDSAMYFCASKGASGPYEQYFGPGTRLTVT.